The source of this TCR beta chain is a study of T-cell memory formation after mild COVID-19 (dated by TCRdb to about 2021). At the level of the whole study: TCR sequence clusters from the two donors were found to be largely donor specific. T-cell clones expanding and contracting after mild COVID-19 in a couple of donors were tracked by longitudinal TCRalpha and TCRbeta repertoire sequencing. Two young, previously healthy adult volunteers made up the cohort, one male and one female.

Beyond this particular receptor, the publication reports: The detection of some responding clones in pre-infection memory suggests that pre-existing cross-reactive memory T cells joined the SARS-CoV-2 response. The study included only a couple of mild cases, and larger cohorts that include severe cases with pre-infection samples were judged to be necessary. Clones contracting from day 15 to 85 had balanced CD4/CD8 phenotypes, while a second wave expanding from day 15 to 37 was biased towards CD4+. SARS-CoV-2 specificity of the second-wave clones peaking on day 37 was not confirmed. Contracting CD4+ clones appeared mostly in the CM and EM memory subsets, whereas CD8+ clones were enriched in EMRA.

This clonotype has only a few counts. Its antigen is still unknown. No qualities accompany the bases; no much larger clone lies one base away. CDR1 and CDR2 are drawn from the germline V gene: SGHRS, YFSETQ. The V and J ends are trimmed by 7 bases and 0 bases, leaving 11 bases between them. Spanning cysteine to phenylalanine, the CDR3 consists of 13 amino acids. Only the CDR3 region is kept as DNA, spanning 39 bases read in frame from base 1. The sample was run on an Illumina NovaSeq 6000. cDNA libraries for TCRalpha and TCRbeta were prepared by 5'RACE using constant-segment primers, with sample barcodes and unique molecular identifiers added. RNA was extracted from every sample with Trizol reagent. Library amplification was performed in two PCR steps, and a second sample barcode and Illumina TruSeq adapters were introduced in the second step. Sequencing of libraries was performed on an Illumina NovaSeq with 2 x 150 bp paired-end reads. The study's processing was this. The reads were demultiplexed and collapsed into UMI-guided consensus sequences using migec v1.2.7. With mixcr v2.1.11, UMI consensuses were aligned to TRA and TRB V and J templates and assembled into clonotypes. Expanded or contracted clonotypes were those called significant by both edgeR and NoisET, with noise models trained on biological replicates. For edgeR calls, a false discovery rate-adjusted p below 0.01 and a log2 fold-change threshold of 1 were applied. As an exploratory analysis of dynamics, max-normalized trajectories of the 1000 most abundant clonotypes were examined by PCA with hierarchical clustering. The CD4 or CD8 phenotype of responding clones was assigned using the separately sequenced CD4+ and CD8+ repertoires. TCRdb handled the public reads itself, with Q25 trimming in fastp and clone calling in MiXCR, and kept productive beta chains. Rows with one shared CDR3 protein collapse into an entry with the most common genes and DNA. TCRdb's processing, not the authors', yielded these V and J calls. This sample comprises fewer than 150,000 distinct CDR3 sequences, 14% of them detected only once. The top ten hold about 30% of the sample.

PBMCs were isolated by Ficoll-Paque density gradient centrifugation. Material for sequencing was PBMCs or a T cell subset sorted from them (not recorded which). The TCR originated in an adult woman who had mild COVID-19 (a few samples of this study predate the infection). The sample titles of this study are shuffled in the database, so cell type and time point are left out; the donor was told from shared clones. Recombination linked TRBV5-1 to TRBJ2-7; the D gene is perhaps TRBD1 or TRBD2, each of them matching over 5 bases. The sequenced DNA is TGCGCCAGCGGCCCAGGGAGCTCCTACGAGCAGTACTTC. Translation gives CASGPGSSYEQYF.